The 29 T cell receptor beta chains given below trace back to one sample, sequenced in a study of blood T cell repertoires in COVID-19. Assay: immunoSEQ multiplex PCR; the TCRdb copy retains only in-frame clones and omits some. The sample has roughly 260,000 clones; around nine tenths are singletons. The specimen was peripheral blood. The receptor source for this set is a woman between 40 and 55 years old who had recovered from COVID-19.

The chain joins TRBV5-4 to TRBJ1-6; D not certain. V was trimmed by 4 bases and J by 5 bases, leaving 13 bases between them. The CDR3 has 15 residues. Germline values: CDR1 SGHNT, CDR2 YYREEE (reference sequence). The CDR3 region is CASSPGMEDNSPLHF. In nucleotides, the CDR3 is TGTGCCAGCAGCCCGGGGATGGAGGATAATTCACCCCTCCACTTT.

The rearrangement uses TRBV20-1 and TRBJ1-3, with 7 bases identical to TRBD1. Trimming cost V 3 bases and J 0 bases; bases outside gene matches: 8. Germline-derived CDR1 and CDR2 are DFQATT and SNEGSKA (reference sequence). The length of the CDR3 is 16 residues. CDR3 sequence: CSASLDRAGSGNTIYF. For the CDR3, the DNA is TGCAGTGCTAGTTTAGACAGGGCAGGCTCTGGAAACACCATATATTTT.

The sample holds a few counts of this clone. The chain couples TRBV5-8 to TRBJ2-2, with TRBD2 identical over 9 bases. Germline-derived CDR1 and CDR2 are SGHTS and YDEGEE. V trimming: 0 bases; J trimming: 7 bases; junction bases outside the gene matches: 7. CDR3 length: 16 residues. In DNA form, the CDR3 reads TGTGCCAGCAGCTTGGCCGTGACTAGCGGAGGCGGGGAGCTGTTTTTT. Translation: CASSLAVTSGGGELFF.

This chain links TRBV5-1 with TRBJ1-4; D is undetermined. The CDR3 is 15 residues long. Germline CDR1 reads SGHRS; CDR2 reads YFSETQ. Trimming took 0 bases from V and 10 from J, leaving 16 bases between them. The CDR3 reads CASSLVGDYSGKLFF. CDR3 DNA sequence: TGCGCCAGCAGCTTGGTCGGAGACTATAGTGGAAAACTGTTTTTT. Full variable domain (remainder filled in from reference TRBV5-1 and TRBJ1-4): KAGVTQTPRYLIKTRGQQVTLSCSPISGHRSVSWYQQTPGQGLQFLFEYFSETQRNKGNFPGRFSGRQFSNSRSEMNVSTLELGDSALYLCASSLVGDYSGKLFFGSGTQLSVL.

The rearrangement links TRBV4-1 to TRBJ2-3, with D possibly TRBD2 on 5 matching bases. V was clipped by 1 base and J by 1 base, with 9 bases between them. Germline lookup yields CDR1 MGHRA and CDR2 YSYEKL. There are 15 residues in the CDR3. CDR3 DNA: TGCGCCAGCAGCCAAGGCGGGCTACGCACAGATACGCAGTATTTT. Protein sequence: CASSQGGLRTDTQYF.

This chain connects TRBV7-2 to TRBJ2-2; 8 bases map to TRBD2. With 1 base clipped from V and 5 bases from J, the junction kept 3 bases outside the gene matches. The CDR3 loop spans 15 amino acids. Germline loops: CDR1 SGHTA, CDR2 FQGNSA. This CDR3 is CASSLGTSQTGELFF. DNA of the CDR3: TGTGCCAGCAGCTTAGGGACTAGCCAGACCGGGGAGCTGTTTTTT. The full variable domain, with the rest looked up from reference TRBV7-2 and TRBJ2-2, is GAGVSQSPSNKVTEKGKDVELRCDPISGHTALYWYRQSLGQGLEFLIYFQGNSAPDKSGLPSDRFSAERTGGSVSTLTIQRTQQEDSAVYLCASSLGTSQTGELFFGEGSRLTVL.

The CDR3 sequence: CASSTRDRCPSSYNSPLHF. CDR3 coding DNA: TGTGCCAGCAGTACCAGGGACAGGTGCCCGAGCTCCTATAATTCACCCCTCCACTTT. The rearrangement links TRBV6-7 to TRBJ1-6; 8 nucleotides match TRBD1. TRBV6-7 is designated an ORF whose function remains uncertain. This CDR3 has 19 residues. V gave up 5 bases and J gave up 0 bases; unmatched junction bases: 12.

V gene TRBV19 combines with J gene TRBJ1-5; 8 bases agree with TRBD1. The J segment lost 6 bases and the V segment lost 6 bases, leaving 16 bases of the junction unmatched. The germline V gene has CDR1 LNHDA and CDR2 SQIVND (reference sequence). The CDR3 has 17 residues. CDR3 DNA sequence: TGTGCCAGTAGCCTAATGGGTCCAGGGGGCAATAGTCAGCCCCAGCATTTT. Its translation: CASSLMGPGGNSQPQHF.

J is TRBJ2-2 and V is TRBV7-9; 7 nucleotides line up with TRBD2. Germline CDR1 reads SEHNR; CDR2 reads FQNEAQ (reference sequence). Unmatched junction bases numbered 1, after V lost 4 bases and J lost 2 bases. This CDR3 contains 14 residues. CDR3 protein: CASSSGLNTGELFF. For the CDR3, the DNA is TGTGCCAGCAGCTCGGGACTAAACACCGGGGAGCTGTTTTTT.

This chain connects TRBV6-2 or TRBV6-3 to TRBJ2-7; D possibly corresponds to TRBD1 (6 bases). The V and J ends lost 2 bases and 2 bases respectively, with 19 bases between them. CDR3 length equals 17 residues. Germline V gene data show CDR1 as MNHEY and CDR2 as SVGEGT. Here the CDR3 DNA reads TGTGCCAGCAGTTACAATCTCTTCCGGGACATTACCTACGAGCAGTACTTC. This encodes CASSYNLFRDITYEQYF.

This clone is a singleton in its sample. This rearrangement joins TRBV2 to TRBJ1-5, with D possibly matching TRBD1 (6 bases). Germline V lookup: CDR1 SNHLY, CDR2 FYNNEI. The CDR3 is made up of 15 amino acids. V gave up 6 bases and J gave up 0 bases, with 12 bases separating them. The CDR3: CASRPGQTSNQPQHF. The CDR3, as DNA: TGTGCCAGCAGACCCGGACAGACTAGCAATCAGCCCCAGCATTTT.

The chain employs TRBV5-6 and TRBJ1-6, with 7 bases matching TRBD1. Germline V lookup: CDR1 SGHDT, CDR2 YYEEEE. The CDR3 totals 17 residues. Losses at the gene ends were 4 bases for V and 8 bases for J; bases not matched to a gene: 15. The CDR3 here is CASSQRQGGVIHSPLHF. CDR3 DNA: TGTGCCAGCAGCCAAAGACAGGGAGGCGTAATTCATTCACCCCTCCACTTT. The whole variable domain, remainder taken from reference TRBV5-6 and TRBJ1-6, is DAGVTQSPTHLIKTRGQQVTLRCSPKSGHDTVSWYQQALGQGPQFIFQYYEEEERQRGNFPDRFSGHQFPNYSSELNVNALLLGDSALYLCASSQRQGGVIHSPLHFGNGTRLTVT.

This clone was recorded once. The chain recombines TRBV28 with TRBJ1-1; 9 nucleotides align to TRBD1. With 5 bases clipped from V and 0 bases from J, the junction kept 7 bases outside the gene matches. The CDR3 is 16 residues long. CDR1 and CDR2 (germline): MDHEN, SYDVKM. The DNA for the CDR3 is TGTGCCAGCAGTCGAGCCGGGACAGGGTTGAACACTGAAGCTTTCTTT. This gives the protein CASSRAGTGLNTEAFF. Using reference TRBV28 and TRBJ1-1 for the parts outside the CDR3, the full variable domain is DVKVTQSSRYLVKRTGEKVFLECVQDMDHENMFWYRQDPGLGLRLIYFSYDVKMKEKGDIPEGYSVSREKKERFSLILESASTNQTSMYLCASSRAGTGLNTEAFFGQGTRLTVV.

This rearrangement joins TRBV27 to TRBJ2-7, with TRBD2 as a possible D gene (6 bases). CDR1 is MNHEY, CDR2 SMNVEV, per germline (reference sequence). V was clipped by 1 base and J by 5 bases, with 15 bases between them. The CDR3 is made up of 15 amino acids. DNA of the CDR3: TGTGCCAGCAGTTTATTCGGGGGATTACGGAACGAGCAGTACTTC. This encodes CASSLFGGLRNEQYF.

This clone was recorded only once. The chain uses TRBV7-9 and TRBJ2-1; TRBD1 agrees at 7 bases. Germline values: CDR1 SEHNR, CDR2 FQNEAQ (reference sequence). V lost 2 bases, J lost 4 bases, and 8 bases stayed unmatched. The CDR3 has 16 residues. The CDR3 bases are TGTGCCAGCAGCTTAATAAAGGGACAGCAATACAATGAGCAGTTCTTC. It specifies CASSLIKGQQYNEQFF.

This clone showed up just a few times. Written as DNA, the CDR3 is TGTGCCAGCAGTAGCGGGGGGGCCGACACAGATACGCAGTATTTT. It encodes CASSSGGADTDTQYF. V gene TRBV6-2 or TRBV6-3 combines with J gene TRBJ2-3; TRBD2 agrees at 10 bases. Germline loops: CDR1 MNHEY, CDR2 SVGEGT. The CDR3 runs 15 residues. V lost 5 bases, J lost 2 bases, and 4 bases stayed unmatched.

The chain couples TRBV4-1 to TRBJ1-3; the D is unclear. The germline V gene has CDR1 MGHRA and CDR2 YSYEKL. V shed 0 bases and J shed 2 bases, with 14 bases lying between them. This CDR3 region has 17 residues. This chain's CDR3 is CASSQEGLTGTGNTIYF. CDR3 nucleotides: TGCGCCAGCAGCCAAGAAGGATTGACCGGGACTGGAAACACCATATATTTT.

This chain joins TRBV6-5 and TRBJ1-2; 8 bases are a match to TRBD1. In germline, CDR1 is MNHEY, CDR2 SVGAGI. The CDR3 loop spans 16 amino acids. Trimming cost V 2 bases and J 7 bases; bases outside gene matches: 12. This chain's CDR3 is CASSYQRDRRAAGYTF. DNA of the CDR3: TGTGCCAGCAGTTACCAGAGGGACAGGAGGGCGGCTGGCTACACCTTC.

The rearrangement joins TRBV11-3 to TRBJ2-7, with 12 positions matching TRBD2. The J segment lost 2 bases and the V segment lost 2 bases, leaving 4 bases of the junction unmatched. Germline lookup yields CDR1 SGHNT and CDR2 YENEEA. CDR3 size: 16 residues. This chain's CDR3 is CASSLPGLAGTYEQYF. CDR3 DNA sequence: TGTGCCAGCAGCTTACCGGGACTAGCGGGTACCTACGAGCAGTACTTC.

There are a few counts of this clone. The CDR3 reads CSAGTGLYQPQHF. The CDR3 DNA is TGCAGCGCAGGGACAGGACTTTATCAGCCCCAGCATTTT. The rearrangement links TRBV29-1 to TRBJ1-5, with 8 nucleotides matching TRBD1. CDR1 is SQVTM, CDR2 ANQGSEA, per germline. The length of the CDR3 is 13 residues. V was clipped by 7 bases and J by 5 bases; unmatched bases: 7.

The gene calls are TRBV2 and TRBJ2-3, with a weak D call TRBD1 (5 bases). V lost 4 bases and J 2 bases, leaving 16 bases between the germline ends. Germline CDR1 SNHLY, CDR2 FYNNEI. The CDR3 loop spans 16 amino acids. The CDR3 sequence: CASSARDSLLTDTQYF. CDR3 DNA: TGTGCCAGCAGTGCTCGTGACAGCTTACTCACAGATACGCAGTATTTT.

This clone has just a few counts. The chain links TRBV4-3 to TRBJ1-3; 9 bases map to TRBD1. Per germline, CDR1 LGHNA and CDR2 YSLEER. Trimming at V came to 0 bases and at J to 1 base, leaving 7 bases not matched to a gene. The CDR3 covers 18 residues. CDR3 DNA: TGCGCCAGCAGCCAAGACCCCGACAGGGGGAGGTCTGGAAACACCATATATTTT. Translated: CASSQDPDRGRSGNTIYF.

V is TRBV9 and J is TRBJ1-2, with 7 bases fitting TRBD1. After removal of 0 bases from V and 4 bases from J, the junction contained 3 bases not matched to a gene. Germline V gives CDR1 SGDLS, CDR2 YYNGEE. The CDR3 runs 14 residues. The CDR3 protein is CASSVDRTGYGYTF. For the CDR3, the DNA is TGTGCCAGCAGCGTAGACCGGACAGGCTATGGCTACACCTTC.

CDR3 protein: CASSVANTGFSGANVLTF. CDR3 DNA sequence: TGTGCCAGCAGCGTAGCCAATACAGGTTTCTCTGGGGCCAACGTCCTGACTTTC. The chain combines TRBV9 with TRBJ2-6; tentatively, D is TRBD1 (5 bases). Trimming removed 0 bases from V and 0 bases from J, with 13 bases in between. The CDR3 length is 18 residues. CDR1 and CDR2 (germline): SGDLS, YYNGEE.

This clone appeared a few times. The gene calls are TRBV6-2 or TRBV6-3 and TRBJ1-2; weak D call: TRBD1 (6 bases). This CDR3 spans 13 amino acids. Looked up from germline, CDR1 is MNHEY and CDR2 is SVGEGT. V was cut by 0 bases and J by 6 bases, with 8 bases left in between. The CDR3 region has the DNA TGTGCCAGCAGTTACTCTTACAGGGATGGCTACACCTTC. This sequence encodes CASSYSYRDGYTF.

The CDR3 loop reads CASRGLAGGPVDTQYF. DNA of the CDR3: TGTGCCAGCAGGGGTTTGGCGGGAGGGCCCGTAGATACGCAGTATTTT. The rearrangement links TRBV28 to TRBJ2-3, with TRBD2 identical over 9 bases. The CDR3 has 16 residues. Germline CDR1 reads MDHEN; CDR2 reads SYDVKM. V lost 6 bases, J lost 5 bases, and 12 bases stayed unmatched.

A single count supports this clone. The genes are TRBV6-5 and TRBJ1-2; the D is unclear. The germline gives CDR1 MNHEY, CDR2 SVGAGI. V shed 6 bases and J shed 4 bases, with 12 bases lying between them. The CDR3 is 13 residues long. CDR3: CASRSGRTYGYTF. CDR3 nucleotide sequence: TGTGCCAGCAGGTCCGGGAGGACCTATGGCTACACCTTC.

The chain employs TRBV7-6 and TRBJ2-7; 7 bases agree with TRBD2. The J segment lost 5 bases and the V segment lost 5 bases, leaving 6 bases of the junction unmatched. From germline, CDR1 is SGHVS and CDR2 FNYEAQ. The CDR3 contains 13 residues. CDR3 in amino acids: CASSPLRGNEQYF. Here the CDR3 DNA reads TGTGCCAGCAGCCCTCTGCGGGGGAACGAGCAGTACTTC.

This chain uses TRBV11-1 with TRBJ2-1, with 8 positions matching TRBD2. V lost 2 bases and J lost 7; bases outside the gene matches: 7. The V gene's germline CDR1 is SGHAT and CDR2 FQDESV (reference sequence). The CDR3 has 15 amino acids. The CDR3 bases are TGTGCCAGCAGCTTAAGTAGCGGGGTTGGTAATGAGCAGTTCTTC. Translating gives CASSLSSGVGNEQFF.